The 31 T cell receptor beta chains listed next were all sequenced from one sample in a study of technical replicates of blood from a few donors. Data came from immunoSEQ multiplex PCR; TCRdb stores just in-frame clones and leaves some out. The sample has around 68,000 clones; about 97% are singletons. The specimen sequenced was T cells isolated from PBMCs. These receptors all stem from a human donor in good health.

The chain couples TRBV7-9 to TRBJ1-1, with D possibly TRBD1 on 6 matching bases. The V and J ends lost 2 bases and 2 bases respectively, with 15 bases between them. This CDR3 is built from 16 residues. The V gene's germline CDR1 is SEHNR and CDR2 FQNEAQ (reference sequence). CDR3 in DNA: TGTGCCAGCAGCTTACCCACGGACAGAATAAACACTGAAGCTTTCTTT. It specifies CASSLPTDRINTEAFF.

The V gene is TRBV19, the J gene TRBJ2-5, with D maybe TRBD2 (6 bases). Germline V gives CDR1 LNHDA, CDR2 SQIVND (reference sequence). V was trimmed by 3 bases and J by 5 bases, leaving 13 bases between them. The CDR3 runs to 14 residues. CDR3 amino acids: CASSMTSSWETQYF. For the CDR3, the DNA is TGTGCCAGTAGTATGACTAGTTCATGGGAGACCCAGTACTTC. The full variable domain, in which reference TRBV19 and TRBJ2-5 provide the parts outside the CDR3, is DGGITQSPKYLFRKEGQNVTLSCEQNLNHDAMYWYRQDPGQGLRLIYYSQIVNDFQKGDIAEGYSVSREKKESFPLTVTSAQKNPTAFYLCASSMTSSWETQYFGPGTRLLVL.

The rearrangement links TRBV9 to TRBJ2-7, with 8 bases aligning to TRBD2. The ends lost 1 base at V and 5 bases at J; junction bases unmatched: 11. This CDR3 is built from 16 residues. CDR1 and CDR2 (germline): SGDLS, YYNGEE. The DNA for the CDR3 is TGTGCCAGCAGCGTAAGTCTCGGGACTAGTTCCCACGAGCAGTACTTC. This encodes CASSVSLGTSSHEQYF.

In DNA, the CDR3 is TGCGCCAGCAGGCGGGGGGATGAAAAACTGTTTTTT. Amino acid sequence: CASRRGDEKLFF. The V and J genes are TRBV5-1 and TRBJ1-4, with D maybe TRBD1 (5 bases). The CDR3 covers 12 residues. Germline V gene lookup returns CDR1 SGHRS and CDR2 YFSETQ. The V end lost 5 bases, the J end lost 6 bases, and 8 bases lay between the germline ends.

The rearrangement uses TRBV5-1 and TRBJ2-6; 7 bases map to TRBD1. Germline-derived CDR1 and CDR2 are SGHRS and YFSETQ. CDR3 length equals 16 residues. V dropped 4 bases and J dropped 0; count of bases not matched to a gene: 4. The CDR3 here is CASSGGQHSGANVLTF. CDR3 DNA sequence: TGCGCCAGCAGCGGGGGACAGCACTCTGGGGCCAACGTCCTGACTTTC.

This clone appeared once. This sequence joins TRBV19 and TRBJ1-5; TRBD1 matches at 12 bases. The trim removed 8 bases at V and 5 bases at J, leaving 7 bases unmatched. Germline V gene sequence: CDR1 LNHDA, CDR2 SQIVND (reference sequence). CDR3 length: 15 amino acids. The CDR3 sequence is CASSPGQGADQPQHF. CDR3 DNA: TGTGCCAGTTCCCCGGGACAGGGGGCGGATCAGCCCCAGCATTTT.

The rearrangement joins TRBV30 to TRBJ2-3, with TRBD2 identical over 9 bases. This CDR3 is built from 15 residues. The V and J ends lost 4 bases and 4 bases, in that order; junction bases with no gene match: 9. Germline V lookup: CDR1 GTSNPN, CDR2 SVGIG (reference sequence). CDR3 amino acids: CAWIIAGETADTQYF. The DNA of the CDR3 is TGTGCCTGGATTATAGCGGGAGAGACCGCAGATACGCAGTATTTT. Filled out from reference TRBV30 and TRBJ2-3, the complete variable domain reads SQTIHQWPATLVQPVGSPLSLECTVEGTSNPNLYWYRQAAGRGLQLLFYSVGIGQISSEVPQNLSASRPQDRQFILSSKKLLLSDSGFYLCAWIIAGETADTQYFGPGTRLTVL.

V and J are TRBV28 and TRBJ1-4; 9 bases map to TRBD1. CDR3 size: 13 residues. Germline CDR1 MDHEN, CDR2 SYDVKM. J was trimmed by 11 bases and V by 7 bases; bases with no gene match: 8. The CDR3 is CASNRQGVWKLFF. Here the CDR3 DNA reads TGTGCCAGCAACCGACAGGGGGTATGGAAACTGTTTTTT.

The chain links TRBV19 to TRBJ2-7, with TRBD1 as a possible D gene (5 bases). The germline gives CDR1 LNHDA, CDR2 SQIVND (reference sequence). The CDR3 runs 17 residues. The germline V and J ends were trimmed by 2 bases and 3 bases, with 20 bases remaining between them. Here the CDR3 DNA reads TGTGCCAGTAGTATAAGGTTCGTGACGGACACATTCTACGAGCAGTACTTC. This translates into CASSIRFVTDTFYEQYF. Based on the CDR3 plus reference TRBV19 and TRBJ2-7, the full variable domain is DGGITQSPKYLFRKEGQNVTLSCEQNLNHDAMYWYRQDPGQGLRLIYYSQIVNDFQKGDIAEGYSVSREKKESFPLTVTSAQKNPTAFYLCASSIRFVTDTFYEQYFGPGTRLTVT.

The genes are TRBV29-1 and TRBJ2-7; D call uncertain. V gave up 3 bases and J gave up 4 bases, with 7 bases separating them. The germline V gene has CDR1 SQVTM and CDR2 ANQGSEA. CDR3 length: 11 residues. This chain's CDR3 is CSVESGYEQYF. In nucleotides, the CDR3 is TGCAGCGTTGAGTCGGGTTACGAGCAGTACTTC.

The V gene is TRBV4-1, the J gene TRBJ2-7, with a tentative D call TRBD2 (7 bases). Germline CDR1 reads MGHRA; CDR2 reads YSYEKL. The CDR3 length is 15 residues. Trimming pared 0 bases from V and 2 bases from J, leaving 11 bases between. The CDR3 sequence is CASSQEGGGTYEQYF. The DNA of the CDR3 is TGCGCCAGCAGCCAAGAGGGAGGGGGAACCTACGAGCAGTACTTC.

The V gene is TRBV5-1, the J gene TRBJ1-1, with D maybe TRBD1 (6 bases). The V gene lost 0 bases and the J gene lost 6 bases, with 15 bases spanning the gap. The CDR3 spans 15 residues. The germline gives CDR1 SGHRS, CDR2 YFSETQ. DNA for the CDR3: TGCGCCAGCAGCTTGGCGTCAACAGGGTCGTCTGAAGCTTTCTTT. Amino acids: CASSLASTGSSEAFF. Drawing the rest from reference TRBV5-1 and TRBJ1-1, the complete variable domain is KAGVTQTPRYLIKTRGQQVTLSCSPISGHRSVSWYQQTPGQGLQFLFEYFSETQRNKGNFPGRFSGRQFSNSRSEMNVSTLELGDSALYLCASSLASTGSSEAFFGQGTRLTVV.

This clone has a single count. The chain has TRBV27 and TRBJ2-7; D remains ambiguous. The V and J ends lost 4 bases and 3 bases respectively, with 10 bases between them. CDR1 and CDR2 from the germline V gene are MNHEY and SMNVEV (reference sequence). The CDR3 spans 13 residues. The CDR3 protein is CASSWARNYEQYF. In nucleotides, the CDR3 is TGTGCCAGCAGTTGGGCCAGGAACTACGAGCAGTACTTC.

This chain links TRBV7-2 with TRBJ2-7; TRBD1 matches 7 bases. V was clipped by 5 bases and J by 2 bases; unmatched bases: 12. The CDR3 loop spans 16 amino acids. Germline V CDR1 and CDR2: SGHTA, FQGNSA. CDR3 bases: TGTGCCAGCAGCCTCACACCCGACAGGGTGACCTACGAGCAGTACTTC. This encodes CASSLTPDRVTYEQYF.

V and J are TRBV5-4 and TRBJ2-1; 8 nucleotides align to TRBD2. V dropped 7 bases and J dropped 4; count of bases not matched to a gene: 7. In germline, CDR1 is SGHNT, CDR2 YYREEE (reference sequence). This CDR3 comprises 14 residues. CDR3 region: CASESSGLYNEQFF. CDR3 coding DNA: TGTGCCAGCGAGTCTAGCGGGCTGTACAATGAGCAGTTCTTC.

This chain's CDR3 is CASSIVGTGGLHEQFF. Written as DNA, the CDR3 is TGTGCCAGTAGTATAGTCGGAACGGGAGGTTTGCATGAGCAGTTCTTC. The chain links TRBV19 to TRBJ2-1; 7 bases are shared with TRBD2. The CDR3 extends over 16 amino acids. From germline, CDR1 is LNHDA and CDR2 SQIVND (reference sequence). The ends lost 1 base at V and 8 bases at J; junction bases unmatched: 11.

A single count supports this clone. J is TRBJ2-5 and V is TRBV21-1; TRBD1, the table's D call, was not compared with the DNA. TRBV21-1 is given as a pseudogene. The CDR3 is 17 amino acids. CDR3 nucleotides: TGTGCCAGCAGCAAAGGATCCGACAGGGACCAAAAAGAGACCCAGTACTTC. This sequence encodes CASSKGSDRDQKETQYF.

The CDR3 nucleotides are TGCGCCAGCAGCCACTATAGCGGTTCTCTCACAGATACGCAGTATTTT. Protein: CASSHYSGSLTDTQYF. This chain connects TRBV4-3 to TRBJ2-3, with D maybe TRBD2 (6 bases). This CDR3 spans 16 amino acids. Germline loops: CDR1 LGHNA, CDR2 YSLEER. V lost 3 bases and J 2 bases, leaving 15 bases between the germline ends.

This clone came up once. The chain employs TRBV27 and TRBJ1-3; D gene unclear. CDR3 size: 14 residues. The V and J ends lost 6 bases and 2 bases respectively, with 11 bases between them. In germline, CDR1 is MNHEY, CDR2 SMNVEV (reference sequence). The CDR3 sequence is CASRLSGTGNTIYF. As DNA, the CDR3 is TGTGCCAGCAGACTTTCCGGGACTGGAAACACCATATATTTT.

The genes are TRBV7-8 and TRBJ2-7; D gene ambiguous. This CDR3 is built from 15 residues. Trimming pared 2 bases from V and 0 bases from J, leaving 11 bases between. In germline, CDR1 is SGHVS, CDR2 FQNEAQ. CDR3 protein: CASSLSLSSSYEQYF. In DNA form, the CDR3 reads TGTGCCAGCAGCTTATCCCTCTCCAGCTCCTACGAGCAGTACTTC.

The V call is TRBV7-3, the J call TRBJ2-3, with D unclear. V was pared by 5 bases and J by 4 bases, with 13 bases between. Per germline, CDR1 SGHTA and CDR2 FQGTGA. The CDR3 covers 14 residues. CDR3 sequence (DNA): TGTGCCAGCAGCCCCGCGACTGCCTCAGATACGCAGTATTTT. This translates into CASSPATASDTQYF. The full variable domain, in which reference TRBV7-3 and TRBJ2-3 provide the parts outside the CDR3, is GAGVSQTPSNKVTEKGKYVELRCDPISGHTALYWYRQSLGQGPEFLIYFQGTGAADDSGLPNDRFFAVRPEGSVSTLKIQRTERGDSAVYLCASSPATASDTQYFGPGTRLTVL.

The chain recombines TRBV7-8 with TRBJ2-2; 9 positions match TRBD1. The CDR3 runs to 17 residues. V shed 5 bases and J 7 bases; nucleotides not matched to a gene: 14. The germline CDR1 and CDR2 sequences are SGHVS and FQNEAQ. The DNA of the CDR3 is TGTGCCAGCAGCGCCTACCGGGACAGGGTAGCCGTCGGGGAGCTGTTTTTT. This codes for CASSAYRDRVAVGELFF.

This clone occurred once. The rearrangement links TRBV4-3 to TRBJ2-7, with D perhaps matching TRBD2 (6 bases). Between the trimmed V and J ends, which lost 2 bases and 0 bases, there was a span of 8 bases. The CDR3 spans 14 residues. Germline lookup yields CDR1 LGHNA and CDR2 YSLEER. CDR3 residues: CASSQRDSSYEQYF. CDR3 bases: TGCGCCAGCAGCCAAAGGGACTCCTCCTACGAGCAGTACTTC.

CDR3 sequence: CASSLDYHSGELFF. DNA for the CDR3: TGCGCCAGCAGCTTGGACTATCACTCCGGGGAGCTGTTTTTT. The rearrangement joins TRBV5-1 to TRBJ2-2, with D uncertain. The V end lost 0 bases, the J end lost 6 bases, and 9 bases lay between the germline ends. Germline CDR1 reads SGHRS; CDR2 reads YFSETQ. This CDR3 has 14 amino acids.

The chain is built from TRBV1 and TRBJ1-1; the D call TRBD1 from the table was never checked on the DNA. TRBV1 is an annotated pseudogene. CDR3 length: 13 amino acids. The CDR3 loop reads CTSSPQGRTEAFF. The CDR3 DNA reads TGCACCAGCAGCCCGCAGGGGCGTACTGAAGCTTTCTTT.

The CDR3 DNA follows: TGTGCCAGCAGTGATTACAGGGCCACCGGGGAGCTGTTTTTT. Protein product: CASSDYRATGELFF. The rearrangement links TRBV6-1 to TRBJ2-2, with a possible D match to TRBD1 (6 bases). The CDR3 is made up of 14 amino acids. Trimming removed 3 bases from V and 4 bases from J, with 9 bases in between. The germline gives CDR1 MNHNS, CDR2 SASEGT.

As concerns this clone: The sample carries other DNA sequences with the same CDR3. V usage is TRBV11-3 and J usage is TRBJ2-3; 9 bases fit TRBD2. The V gene end was trimmed by 5 bases and the J gene end by 1 base; junction bases not matched to a gene: 4. The CDR3 sequence is 15 residues long. Germline CDR1 is SGHNT and CDR2 is YENEEA. The CDR3 nucleotides read TGTGCCAGCAGCCTGTTAGCGGGGGGCACAGATACGCAGTATTTT. It is translated as CASSLLAGGTDTQYF.

V and J are TRBV2 and TRBJ2-7, with TRBD2 matching over 15 bases. The CDR3 runs 15 residues. Trimming at V came to 6 bases and at J to 4 bases, leaving 4 bases not matched to a gene. Germline V gives CDR1 SNHLY, CDR2 FYNNEI. As DNA, the CDR3 is TGTGCCAGCAGAGGGACTAGCGGGAGGAGATACGAGCAGTACTTC. This translates into CASRGTSGRRYEQYF.

V usage is TRBV6-5 and J usage is TRBJ1-1, with 8 nucleotides matching TRBD1. V lost 7 bases and J lost 4; bases outside the gene matches: 8. CDR1 and CDR2 (germline): MNHEY, SVGAGI. This CDR3 contains 14 residues. This CDR3 is CASKETGESTEAFF. DNA of the CDR3: TGTGCCAGCAAGGAGACAGGGGAGTCCACTGAAGCTTTCTTT.

The genes are TRBV6-9 and TRBJ2-3; 8 positions agree with TRBD1. V lost 5 bases to trimming and J lost 1 base; unmatched junction nucleotides: 11. The germline CDR1 and CDR2 sequences are MNHGY and SVAAGI. The CDR3 totals 17 residues. The CDR3, as DNA: TGTGCCAGCAGTGTCAGCGACAGGGGTTATTGCACAGATACGCAGTATTTT. It translates to CASSVSDRGYCTDTQYF.

The chain employs TRBV11-2 and TRBJ1-5; 7 nucleotides line up with TRBD1. The CDR3 extends over 14 amino acids. Trimming cost V 3 bases and J 7 bases; bases outside gene matches: 6. The germline CDR1 and CDR2 sequences are SGHAT and FQNNGV. The CDR3 DNA sequence: TGTGCCAGCAGCTTTCAGGGGGTATTACAGCCCCAGCATTTT. Residues: CASSFQGVLQPQHF.